The T cell receptor beta chain under discussion was sequenced for a study of control samples from healthy donors and cancer patients. Germline CDR1 is LGHDT and CDR2 is YNNKEL (reference sequence). The V and J ends lost 3 bases and 4 bases, in that order; junction bases with no gene match: 2. The CDR3 has 13 amino acids. The method was immunoSEQ multiplex PCR; TCRdb's version includes in-frame clones alone and lacks a portion of them. The data show 60,000 to 70,000 clones, with around four fifths seen just once and around 3% held by the top ten. The source material was PBMCs. The sequence came from a woman between 45 and 60 years old with lung cancer. The V call is TRBV3-1 (or the pseudogene TRBV3-2), the J call TRBJ1-2; 7 bases are shared with TRBD1. The CDR3 DNA reads TGTGCCAGCAGCCATAGGGACAGCTATGGCTACACCTTC. It is translated as CASSHRDSYGYTF.